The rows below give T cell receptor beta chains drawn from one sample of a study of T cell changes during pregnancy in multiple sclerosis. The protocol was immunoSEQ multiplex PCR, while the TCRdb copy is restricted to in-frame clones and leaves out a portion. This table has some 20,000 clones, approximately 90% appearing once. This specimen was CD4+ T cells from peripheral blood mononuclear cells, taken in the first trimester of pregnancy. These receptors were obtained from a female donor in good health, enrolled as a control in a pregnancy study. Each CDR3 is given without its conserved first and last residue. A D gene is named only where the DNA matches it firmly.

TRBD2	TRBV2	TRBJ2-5	ASSQGTGLAQETQY
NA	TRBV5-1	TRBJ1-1	ASSPLAADTEAF
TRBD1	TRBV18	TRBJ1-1	ATTGTGFTEAF
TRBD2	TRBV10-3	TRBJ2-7	AISQGLPEQY
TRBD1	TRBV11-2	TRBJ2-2	ASSLGTARTGELF
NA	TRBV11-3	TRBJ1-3	ASSFGQSGNTIY
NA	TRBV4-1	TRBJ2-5	ASSQVHLVVRETQY
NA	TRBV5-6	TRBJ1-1	ASSQGLGNTEAF
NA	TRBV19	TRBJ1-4	ASRPGPGEEKLF
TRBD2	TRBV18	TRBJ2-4	ASSLSGEGGAKNIQY
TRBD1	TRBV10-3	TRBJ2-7	AISPAGGHAEQY
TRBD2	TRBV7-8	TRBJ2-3	ASSLFGGSTDTQY
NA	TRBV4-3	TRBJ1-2	ASSQEWSGNYGYT
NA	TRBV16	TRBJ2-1	ASSPPQLRPTTPFYEQF
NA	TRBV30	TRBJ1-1	AWSRLPGPGKAF
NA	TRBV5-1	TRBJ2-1	ASSLGGVNDNEQF
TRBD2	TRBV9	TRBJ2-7	ASSVVSGGSVYEQY
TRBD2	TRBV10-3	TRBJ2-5	AISDWEGQTQY
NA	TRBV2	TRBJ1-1	ASSDFAEAF
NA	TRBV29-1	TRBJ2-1	SVEGRPPYNEQF
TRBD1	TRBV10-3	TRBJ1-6	AISGRQGSSPSNSPLH
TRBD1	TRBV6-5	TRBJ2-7	ATRTDRGHEQY
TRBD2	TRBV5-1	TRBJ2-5	ASSSSGGQVRETQY
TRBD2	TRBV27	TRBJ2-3	ASSLTSGGTDTQY
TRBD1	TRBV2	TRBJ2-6	ASSQDRGGRGSGANVLT
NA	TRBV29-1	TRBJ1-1	SVGQAGDTEAF
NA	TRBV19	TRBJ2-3	ASRGTGGELTQY
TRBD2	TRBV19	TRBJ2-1	ASSLRASGALFRNEQF
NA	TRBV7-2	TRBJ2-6	ASSRLPSGANVLT
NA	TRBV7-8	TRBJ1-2	ASSLTEANYGYT
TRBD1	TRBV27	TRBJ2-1	AGTGTGGEGEQF
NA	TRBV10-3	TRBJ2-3	AISVKAGLTDTQY
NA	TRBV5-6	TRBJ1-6	ASSPAGNSPLH
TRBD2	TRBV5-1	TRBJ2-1	ASSPEVGGRAREQF
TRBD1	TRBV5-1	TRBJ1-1	ASSPGTGGLNTEAF
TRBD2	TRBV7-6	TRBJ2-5	ASSLAASGGGQETQY
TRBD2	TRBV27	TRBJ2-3	ASSSFLLRAGKVDTQY
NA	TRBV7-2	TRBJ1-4	ASSLVRGTNEKLF
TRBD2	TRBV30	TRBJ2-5	AWSVGLAGY
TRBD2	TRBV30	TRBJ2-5	AWSPLGLAGVGETQY
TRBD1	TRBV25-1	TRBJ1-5	ASRGQGTGQPQH
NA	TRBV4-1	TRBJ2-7	ASSGRGGPSYEQY
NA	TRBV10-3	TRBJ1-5	AISGGGNQPQH
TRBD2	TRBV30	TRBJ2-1	AWSGTSGGLYNEQF
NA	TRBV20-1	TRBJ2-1	SARIAREQF
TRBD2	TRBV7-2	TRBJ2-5	ASSYIAGRGETQY
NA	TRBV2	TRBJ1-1	ASSSTGNTEAF
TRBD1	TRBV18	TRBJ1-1	ASSTGAGGNTEAF
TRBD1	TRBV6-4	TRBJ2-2	ASSPQGPGELF
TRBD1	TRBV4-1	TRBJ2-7	ASSQPGQGLYEQY
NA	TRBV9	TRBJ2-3	ASSGPSADTQY
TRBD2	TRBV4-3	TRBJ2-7	ASSQDTAGGSFSYEQY
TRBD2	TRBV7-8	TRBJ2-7	ASSLVTSGIPYEQY
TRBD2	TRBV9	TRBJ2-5	ASSARPGGDQETQY
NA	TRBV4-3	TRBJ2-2	ASSQDLTGLNPTPDTGELF
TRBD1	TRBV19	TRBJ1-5	ASSGTASNYQPQH
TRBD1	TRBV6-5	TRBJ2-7	ATRQGSYEQY
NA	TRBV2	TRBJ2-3	ASRLARFTDTQY
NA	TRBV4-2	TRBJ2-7	ASSQVSTTNYEQY
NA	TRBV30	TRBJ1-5	AWSVTRGSNGNQPQH